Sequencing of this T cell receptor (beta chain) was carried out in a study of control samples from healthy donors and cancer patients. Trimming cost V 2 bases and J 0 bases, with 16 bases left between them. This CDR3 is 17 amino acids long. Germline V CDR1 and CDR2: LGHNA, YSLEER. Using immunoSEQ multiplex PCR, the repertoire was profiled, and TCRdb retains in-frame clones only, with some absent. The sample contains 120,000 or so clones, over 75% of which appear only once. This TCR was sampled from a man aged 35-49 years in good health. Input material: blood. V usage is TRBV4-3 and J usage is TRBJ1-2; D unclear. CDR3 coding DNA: TGCGCCAGCAGCCAATCCCACCTACAGAGTGCTAACTATGGCTACACCTTC. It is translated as CASSQSHLQSANYGYTF.